This TCR beta chain emerged from a study of blood T cell repertoires in COVID-19. Background on the study: Both acute and convalescent COVID-19 samples were obtained from the United States, Italy and Spain. PBMCs, B-cell-depleted T cells, or T cells were the source of the cDNA or gDNA that made up the material.

Original analysis: Amplification of reference gene primers provided the estimated nucleated cell counts. The data were produced by immunoSEQ multiplex PCR, yet TCRdb's version contains in-frame clones alone and is incomplete. The V and J calls and clone size are taken from that table; D and trimming were inferred from the DNA. The sample lists around 100,000 clones, 86% seen once, with more than 1.5% in the top ten. The CDR3 loop spans 15 amino acids. The chain employs TRBV21-1 and TRBJ2-7; TRBD2 is taken as the D call from the table, unchecked against the DNA. TRBV21-1 is assigned pseudogene status. The sample taken for sequencing was peripheral blood. This clonotype originated in a man at least 80 years old with acute or convalescent COVID-19. In DNA form, the CDR3 reads TGTGCCAGCAGCAAAGTCAGCCGGCGGACCTACGAGCAGTACTTC. Translation: CASSKVSRRTYEQYF.